This T cell receptor (beta chain) was obtained from a study of blood T cell repertoires in COVID-19. On the study more broadly: Sample material is recorded as cDNA or gDNA derived from T cells, B-cell-depleted T cells, or PBMCs.

CDR3 size: 14 residues. Looked up from germline, CDR1 is LNHNV and CDR2 is YYDKDF (reference sequence). Trimming removed 0 bases from V and 7 bases from J, with 12 bases in between. TCRdb's table, derived via immunoSEQ multiplex PCR, lists solely in-frame clones and lacks some. Altogether around 200,000 clones are present, approximately 88% being singletons, with the ten largest covering roughly 6.7%. A single count supports this clone. This TCR was recovered from a man aged 40-49 years with acute or convalescent COVID-19. This sequence joins TRBV15 and TRBJ1-2; a weak D match, TRBD1 (5 bases). Sample: peripheral blood. The CDR3 sequence: CATSRDRRDSGYTF. Written as DNA, the CDR3 is TGTGCCACCAGCAGAGATCGCAGGGATAGTGGCTACACCTTC.